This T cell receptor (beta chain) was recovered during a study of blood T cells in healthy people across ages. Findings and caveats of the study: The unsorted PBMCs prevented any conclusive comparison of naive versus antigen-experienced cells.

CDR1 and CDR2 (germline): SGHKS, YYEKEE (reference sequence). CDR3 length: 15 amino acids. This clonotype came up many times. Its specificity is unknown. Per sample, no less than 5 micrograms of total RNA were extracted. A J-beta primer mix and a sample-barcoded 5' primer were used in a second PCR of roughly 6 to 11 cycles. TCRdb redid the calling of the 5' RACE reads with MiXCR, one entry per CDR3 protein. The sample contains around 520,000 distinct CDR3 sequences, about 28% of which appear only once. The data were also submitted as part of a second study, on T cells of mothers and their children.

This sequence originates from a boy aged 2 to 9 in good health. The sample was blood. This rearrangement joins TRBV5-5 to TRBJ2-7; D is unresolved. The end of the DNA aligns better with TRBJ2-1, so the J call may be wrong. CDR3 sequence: CASSFGRLPSNEQFF. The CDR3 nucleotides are TGTGCCAGCAGCTTTGGGCGCCTACCGTCCAATGAGCAGTTCTTC.